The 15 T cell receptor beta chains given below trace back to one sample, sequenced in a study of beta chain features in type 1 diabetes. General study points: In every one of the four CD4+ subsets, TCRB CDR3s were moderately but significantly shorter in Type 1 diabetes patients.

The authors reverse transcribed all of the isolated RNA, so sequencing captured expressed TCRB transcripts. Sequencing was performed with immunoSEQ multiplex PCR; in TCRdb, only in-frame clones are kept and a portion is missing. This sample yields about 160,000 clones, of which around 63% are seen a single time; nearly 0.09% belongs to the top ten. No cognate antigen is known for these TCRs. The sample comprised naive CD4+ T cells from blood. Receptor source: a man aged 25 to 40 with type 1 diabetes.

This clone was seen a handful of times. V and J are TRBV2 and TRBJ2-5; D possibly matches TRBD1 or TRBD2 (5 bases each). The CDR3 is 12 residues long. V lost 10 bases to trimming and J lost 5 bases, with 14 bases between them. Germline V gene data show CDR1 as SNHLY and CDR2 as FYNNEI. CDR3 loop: CATSVWGETQYF. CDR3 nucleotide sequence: TGTGCCACCAGCGTCTGGGGGGAGACCCAGTACTTC.

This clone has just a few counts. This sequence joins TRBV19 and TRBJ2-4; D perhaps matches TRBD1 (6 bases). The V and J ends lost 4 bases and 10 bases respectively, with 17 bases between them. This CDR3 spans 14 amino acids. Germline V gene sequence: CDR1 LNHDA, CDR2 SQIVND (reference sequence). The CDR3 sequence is CASSRERDNLIQYF. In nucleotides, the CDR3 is TGTGCCAGTAGTAGAGAACGGGACAACCTAATTCAGTACTTC.

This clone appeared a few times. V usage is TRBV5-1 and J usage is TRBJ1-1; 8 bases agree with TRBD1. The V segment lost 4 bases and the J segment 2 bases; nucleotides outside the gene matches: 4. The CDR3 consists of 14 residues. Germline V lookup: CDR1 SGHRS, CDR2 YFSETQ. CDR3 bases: TGCGCCAGCAGCATCGGGACAGGAAACACTGAAGCTTTCTTT. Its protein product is CASSIGTGNTEAFF.

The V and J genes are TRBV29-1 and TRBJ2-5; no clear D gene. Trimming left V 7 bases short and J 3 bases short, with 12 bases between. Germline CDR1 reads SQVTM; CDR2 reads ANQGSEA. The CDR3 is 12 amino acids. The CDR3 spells CSASRQEETQYF. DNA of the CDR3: TGCAGCGCCAGTCGTCAGGAAGAGACCCAGTACTTC.

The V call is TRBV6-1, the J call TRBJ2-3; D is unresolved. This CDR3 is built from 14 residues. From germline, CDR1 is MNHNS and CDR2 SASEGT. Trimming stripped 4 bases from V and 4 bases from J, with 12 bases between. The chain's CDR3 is CASSVSGWADTQYF. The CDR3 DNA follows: TGTGCCAGCAGTGTATCGGGTTGGGCAGATACGCAGTATTTT.

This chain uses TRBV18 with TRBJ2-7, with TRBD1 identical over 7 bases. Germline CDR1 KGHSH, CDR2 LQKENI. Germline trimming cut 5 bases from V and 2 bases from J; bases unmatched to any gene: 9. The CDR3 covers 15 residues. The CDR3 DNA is TGTGCCAGCTCAGGCGCCTCGGGACAGACCTACGAGCAGTACTTC. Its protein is CASSGASGQTYEQYF.

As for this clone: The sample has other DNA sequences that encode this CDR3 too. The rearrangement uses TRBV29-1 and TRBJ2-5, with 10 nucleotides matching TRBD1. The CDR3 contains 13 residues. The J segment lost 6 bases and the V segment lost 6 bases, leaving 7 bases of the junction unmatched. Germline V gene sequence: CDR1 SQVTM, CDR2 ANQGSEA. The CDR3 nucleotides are TGCAGCGTGTCGGGACAGGGGTGGAAGACCCAGTACTTC. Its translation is CSVSGQGWKTQYF.

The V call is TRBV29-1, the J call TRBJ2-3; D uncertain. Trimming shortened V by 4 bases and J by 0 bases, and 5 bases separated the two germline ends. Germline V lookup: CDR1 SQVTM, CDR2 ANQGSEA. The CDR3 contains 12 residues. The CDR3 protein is CSVGMSTDTQYF. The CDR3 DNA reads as TGCAGCGTTGGAATGAGCACAGATACGCAGTATTTT.

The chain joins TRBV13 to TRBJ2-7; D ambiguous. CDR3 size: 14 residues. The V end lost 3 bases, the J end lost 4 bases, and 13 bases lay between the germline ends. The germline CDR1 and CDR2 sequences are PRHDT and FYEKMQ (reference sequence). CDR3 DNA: TGTGCCAGCAGCTTGGGTGATTACAAGTACGAGCAGTACTTC. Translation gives CASSLGDYKYEQYF.

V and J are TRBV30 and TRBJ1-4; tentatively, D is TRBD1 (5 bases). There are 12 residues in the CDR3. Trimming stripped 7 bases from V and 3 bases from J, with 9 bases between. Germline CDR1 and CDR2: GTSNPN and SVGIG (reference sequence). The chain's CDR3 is CASPGPNEKLFF. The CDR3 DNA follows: TGTGCCTCACCGGGACCTAATGAAAAACTGTTTTTT.

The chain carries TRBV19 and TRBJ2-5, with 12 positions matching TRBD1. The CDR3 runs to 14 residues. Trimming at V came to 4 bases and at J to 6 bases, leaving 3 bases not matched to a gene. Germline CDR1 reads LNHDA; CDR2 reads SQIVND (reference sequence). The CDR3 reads CASSTGQGAKTQYF. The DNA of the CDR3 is TGTGCCAGTAGTACGGGACAGGGGGCGAAGACCCAGTACTTC.

CDR3: CATSTRGPGTGDEKLFF. Here the CDR3 DNA reads TGTGCCACCAGCACTAGAGGCCCCGGGACAGGGGATGAAAAACTGTTTTTT. V and J are TRBV15 and TRBJ1-4; 10 bases agree with TRBD1. V trimming: 4 bases; J trimming: 6 bases; junction bases outside the gene matches: 11. Per germline, CDR1 LNHNV and CDR2 YYDKDF (reference sequence). This CDR3 has 17 residues. Based on the CDR3 plus reference TRBV15 and TRBJ1-4, the full variable domain is DAMVIQNPRYQVTQFGKPVTLSCSQTLNHNVMYWYQQKSSQAPKLLFHYYDKDFNNEADTPDNFQSRRPNTSFCFLDIRSPGLGDTAMYLCATSTRGPGTGDEKLFFGSGTQLSVL.

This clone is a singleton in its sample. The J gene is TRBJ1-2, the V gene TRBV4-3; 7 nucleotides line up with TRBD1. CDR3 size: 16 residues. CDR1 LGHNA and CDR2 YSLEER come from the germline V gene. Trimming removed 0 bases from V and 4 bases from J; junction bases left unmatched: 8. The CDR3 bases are TGCGCCAGCAGCCAAGATTGGGAGGGGGCGAGCTATGGCTACACCTTC. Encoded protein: CASSQDWEGASYGYTF.

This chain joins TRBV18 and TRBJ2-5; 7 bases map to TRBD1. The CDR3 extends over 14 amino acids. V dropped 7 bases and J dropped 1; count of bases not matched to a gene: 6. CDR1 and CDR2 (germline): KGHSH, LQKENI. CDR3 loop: CASCRTGFQETQYF. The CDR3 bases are TGTGCCAGCTGCCGGACAGGTTTCCAAGAGACCCAGTACTTC. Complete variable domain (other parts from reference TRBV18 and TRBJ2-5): NAGVMQNPRHLVRRRGQEARLRCSPMKGHSHVYWYRQLPEEGLKFMVYLQKENIIDESGMPKERFSAEFPKEGPSILRIQQVVRGDSAAYFCASCRTGFQETQYFGPGTRLLVL.

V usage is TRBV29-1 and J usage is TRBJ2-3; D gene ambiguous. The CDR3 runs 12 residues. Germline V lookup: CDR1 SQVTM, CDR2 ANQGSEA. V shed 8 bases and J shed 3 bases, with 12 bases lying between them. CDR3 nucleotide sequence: TGCAGCCTAAAAAACCGGACAGATACGCAGTATTTT. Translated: CSLKNRTDTQYF.